These T cell receptor beta chains were read from a single sample in a study of blood T cell repertoires in COVID-19. Sequencing used immunoSEQ multiplex PCR; TCRdb keeps in-frame clones, though not all of them. The sample records about 220,000 clones, approximately 84% being singletons. The sample taken for sequencing was PBMCs or T cells enriched from blood (not recorded which). Receptors were obtained from a man aged 35 to 55 who had recovered from COVID-19. Each CDR3 is given with its conserved first and last residue. Each record gives: D gene, clone size, J gene, V gene, CDR3 DNA, CDR3 protein. The D gene is left open where the match is weak. Clone size appears in some rows only: once, few, many, or a class for an expanded clone.

- - TRBJ1-1 TRBV30 TGTGCCTGGAGTCGCCAGGGGCGCACTGAAGCTTTCTTT CAWSRQGRTEAFF
- - TRBJ2-1 TRBV5-1 TGCGCCAGCAGCTTGGAGGGGCGCAGTAGCAATGAGCAGTTCTTC CASSLEGRSSNEQFF
- few TRBJ1-1 TRBV28 TGTGCCAGCAGGCAGGCAGGGTTACACACTGAAGCTTTCTTT CASRQAGLHTEAFF
- - TRBJ2-7 TRBV18 TGTGCCAGCTCACCCCCCGGGAGCCAAACCTACGAGCAGTACTTC CASSPPGSQTYEQYF
TRBD1 - TRBJ1-2 TRBV18 TGTGCCAGCTCACCACCAAGTACGGGACAGGGATTGGGCTACACCTTC CASSPPSTGQGLGYTF
TRBD1 once TRBJ1-2 TRBV14 TGTGCCAGCAGCCAAGCAGGGGGCTTTAACTATGGCTACACCTTC CASSQAGGFNYGYTF
- - TRBJ1-5 TRBV6-2/TRBV6-3 TGTGCCAGCAGTTACCCAGAGGCTGGAAATCAGCCCCAGCATTTT CASSYPEAGNQPQHF
- - TRBJ1-2 TRBV28 TGTGCCAGCAGGGAGGGAGCTTATGGCTACACCTTC CASREGAYGYTF
- - TRBJ2-3 TRBV6-5 TGTGCCGGTTCACCGGGACTCCTCAGGGATACGCAGTATTTT CAGSPGLLRDTQYF
- once TRBJ1-1 TRBV3-1/TRBV3-2 TGTGCCAGCAGCCAAGGGGACGGGGGGCTTGCTTTCTTT CASSQGDGGLAFF
- - TRBJ2-6 TRBV4-2 TGTGCCAGCAGCCAAGATTCCCTGAGCTTTGGGGCCAACGTCCTGACTTTC CASSQDSLSFGANVLTF